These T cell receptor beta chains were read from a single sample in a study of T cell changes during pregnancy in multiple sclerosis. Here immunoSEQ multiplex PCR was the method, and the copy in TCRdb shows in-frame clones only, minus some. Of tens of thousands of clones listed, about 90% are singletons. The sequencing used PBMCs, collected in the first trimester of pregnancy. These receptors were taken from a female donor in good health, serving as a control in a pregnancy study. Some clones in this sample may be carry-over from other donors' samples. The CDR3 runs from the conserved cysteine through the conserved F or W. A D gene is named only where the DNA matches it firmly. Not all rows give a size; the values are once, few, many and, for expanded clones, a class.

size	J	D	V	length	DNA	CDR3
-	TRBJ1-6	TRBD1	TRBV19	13	TGTGCCTCCCGGACAGGTGATAATTCACCCCTCCACTTT	CASRTGDNSPLHF
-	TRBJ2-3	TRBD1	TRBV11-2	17	TGTGCCAGCAGCCTGCTCCTAGAGGGACAGGGCACAGATACGCAGTATTTT	CASSLLLEGQGTDTQYF
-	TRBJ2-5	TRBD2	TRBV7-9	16	TGTGCCAGCAGGAAACTAGCGGGGTTATCACAAGAGACCCAGTACTTC	CASRKLAGLSQETQYF
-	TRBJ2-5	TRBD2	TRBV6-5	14	TGTGCCAGCAGTCAAAGGGAGCTAGCGGGTACCCAGTACTTC	CASSQRELAGTQYF
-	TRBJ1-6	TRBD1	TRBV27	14	TGTGCCAGCAGTTTCCCGGGACAGAATTCACCCCTCCACTTT	CASSFPGQNSPLHF
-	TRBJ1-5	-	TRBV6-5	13	TGTGCCAGCAGTCGTTATAGCAATCAGCCCCAGCATTTT	CASSRYSNQPQHF
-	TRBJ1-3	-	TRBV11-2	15	TGTGCCAGCAGCTCTCGGGAGACCTCTGGAAACACCATATATTTT	CASSSRETSGNTIYF
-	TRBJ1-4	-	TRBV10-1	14	TGCGCCAGCAGTGATTTCGGACAGTTCGAAAAACTGTTTTTT	CASSDFGQFEKLFF
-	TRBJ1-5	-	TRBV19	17	TGTGCCAGTACCTCCCTGACGGGGTTAATTAGCAATCAGCCCCAGCATTTT	CASTSLTGLISNQPQHF
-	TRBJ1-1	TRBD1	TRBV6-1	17	TGTGCCAGCAGTGAACGGGCCAGGGGGTCAAGGAACACTGAAGCTTTCTTT	CASSERARGSRNTEAFF
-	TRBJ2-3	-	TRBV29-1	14	TGCAGCGTTGAGAGGGGGATGGGGACAGATACGCAGTATTTT	CSVERGMGTDTQYF
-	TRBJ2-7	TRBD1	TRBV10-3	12	TGTGCCATCAGGAAGGACAGGGCCGAGCAGTACTTC	CAIRKDRAEQYF
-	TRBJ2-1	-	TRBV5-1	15	TGCGCCAGCAGCCCCGAAGGGGCGAATTACAATGAGCAGTTCTTC	CASSPEGANYNEQFF
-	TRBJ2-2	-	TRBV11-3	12	TGTGCCAGCAGTCGGGGCACCGGGGAGCTGTTTTTT	CASSRGTGELFF
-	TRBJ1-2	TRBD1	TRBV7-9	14	TGTGCCAGCAGCCCCGGGACAGGGGAAAATGGCTACACCTTC	CASSPGTGENGYTF
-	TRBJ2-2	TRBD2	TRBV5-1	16	TGCGCCAGCAGCACGGGACTAGCGGAGTTCACCGGGGAGCTGTTTTTT	CASSTGLAEFTGELFF
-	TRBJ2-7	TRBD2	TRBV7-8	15	TGTGCCAGCAGCCCCCTAGCGGGGGGGATCTACGAGCAGTACTTC	CASSPLAGGIYEQYF
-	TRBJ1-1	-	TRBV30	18	TGTGCCTGGAGGCGAACAGGGCAGCAAGAAGGGTGGAACACTGAAGCTTTCTTT	CAWRRTGQQEGWNTEAFF
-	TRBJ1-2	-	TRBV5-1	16	TGCGCCAGCAGCCCGGAATTGGCGGTAGCTAACTATGGCTACACCTTC	CASSPELAVANYGYTF
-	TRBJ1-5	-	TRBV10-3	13	TGTGCCATCAGTCCCGGTCCCGAGCAGCCCCAGCATTTT	CAISPGPEQPQHF
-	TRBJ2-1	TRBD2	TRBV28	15	TGTGCCAGCAGTTTGGGGTCTAGCGGGGGGGTTGAGCAGTTCTTC	CASSLGSSGGVEQFF
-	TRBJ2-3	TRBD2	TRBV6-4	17	TGTGCCAGCAGTGACTCTGGACTAGCGGGGGGTCCAGATACGCAGTATTTT	CASSDSGLAGGPDTQYF
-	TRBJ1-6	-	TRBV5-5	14	TGTGCCAGCAGCCCTGACGGGTATAATTCACCCCTCCACTTT	CASSPDGYNSPLHF
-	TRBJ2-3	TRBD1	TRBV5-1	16	TGCGCCAGCAGCTCACGCCCGGGACAGGTGGCAGATACGCAGTATTTT	CASSSRPGQVADTQYF
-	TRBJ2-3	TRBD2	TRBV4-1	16	TGCGCCAGCAGCCACGGGACTAGCGGGGGGGCAGATACGCAGTATTTT	CASSHGTSGGADTQYF
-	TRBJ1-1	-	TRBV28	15	TGTGCCAGTCCCTCAGGGGCGGGGGAGTTGACTGAAGCTTTCTTT	CASPSGAGELTEAFF
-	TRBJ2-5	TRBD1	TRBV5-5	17	TGTGCCAGCAGCCGGCCCTACGGGACAGGGGGCGTAGAGACCCAGTACTTC	CASSRPYGTGGVETQYF
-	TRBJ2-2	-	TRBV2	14	TGTGCAACCCAGGCAGGGCGGGGATCCGGGGAGCTGTTTTTT	CATQAGRGSGELFF
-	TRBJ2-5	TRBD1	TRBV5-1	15	TGCGCCAGCAGCTCGGCTGGACAGGGGGAAGAGACCCAGTACTTC	CASSSAGQGEETQYF
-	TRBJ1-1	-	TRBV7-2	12	TGTGCCAGCAGCCCTTATCTCGGGGAAGCTTTCTTT	CASSPYLGEAFF
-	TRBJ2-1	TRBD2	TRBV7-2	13	TGTGCCAGCAGCTTAAGCGGGGGCGGGAGTCAGTTCTTC	CASSLSGGGSQFF
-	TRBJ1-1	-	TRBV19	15	TGTGCCAGTAGTTTGGTGGGCCTCATGAACACTGAAGCTTTCTTT	CASSLVGLMNTEAFF
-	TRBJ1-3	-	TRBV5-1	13	TGCGCCAGCAGCTCCACCGCGGGGAACACCATATATTTT	CASSSTAGNTIYF
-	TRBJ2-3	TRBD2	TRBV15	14	TGTGCCACCCTTGGGGGGGTCTACACAGATACGCAGTATTTT	CATLGGVYTDTQYF
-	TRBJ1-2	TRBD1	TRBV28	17	TGTGCCAGCAGTTTTAGGACAGGGGGCTTAGCTAACTATGGCTACACCTTC	CASSFRTGGLANYGYTF
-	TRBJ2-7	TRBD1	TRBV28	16	TGTGCCAGCAGTTACCAGTGGGACAGGGGTTTGTACGAGCAGTACTTC	CASSYQWDRGLYEQYF
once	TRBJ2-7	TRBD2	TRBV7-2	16	TGTGCCAGCAGCTCACGTTTCCCTAGCGGAGCCTACGAGCAGTACTTC	CASSSRFPSGAYEQYF
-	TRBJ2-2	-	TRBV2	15	TGTGCCAGCAGGGCGAGGATGGCGAACACCGGGGAGCTGTTTTTT	CASRARMANTGELFF
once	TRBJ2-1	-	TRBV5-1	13	TGCGCCAGCAGCCCTGCACCAGACAATGAGCAGTTCTTC	CASSPAPDNEQFF
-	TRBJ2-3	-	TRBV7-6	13	TGTGCCAGCAGCTTTTCTCCCACAGATACGCAGTATTTT	CASSFSPTDTQYF
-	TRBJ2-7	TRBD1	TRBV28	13	TGTGCCAGCAGCCGGGACAGGACGTACGAGCAGTACTTC	CASSRDRTYEQYF